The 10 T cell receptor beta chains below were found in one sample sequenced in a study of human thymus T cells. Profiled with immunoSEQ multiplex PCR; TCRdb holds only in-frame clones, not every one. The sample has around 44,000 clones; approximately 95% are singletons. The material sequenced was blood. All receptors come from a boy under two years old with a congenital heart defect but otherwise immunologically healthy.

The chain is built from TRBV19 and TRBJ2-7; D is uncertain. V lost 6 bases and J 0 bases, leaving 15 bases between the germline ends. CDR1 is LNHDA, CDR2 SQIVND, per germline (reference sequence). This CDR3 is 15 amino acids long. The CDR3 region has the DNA TGTGCCAGTAGCTTTAAAGCCCACCTCTCCTACGAGCAGTACTTC. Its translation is CASSFKAHLSYEQYF. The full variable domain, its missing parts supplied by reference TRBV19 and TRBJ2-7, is DGGITQSPKYLFRKEGQNVTLSCEQNLNHDAMYWYRQDPGQGLRLIYYSQIVNDFQKGDIAEGYSVSREKKESFPLTVTSAQKNPTAFYLCASSFKAHLSYEQYFGPGTRLTVT.

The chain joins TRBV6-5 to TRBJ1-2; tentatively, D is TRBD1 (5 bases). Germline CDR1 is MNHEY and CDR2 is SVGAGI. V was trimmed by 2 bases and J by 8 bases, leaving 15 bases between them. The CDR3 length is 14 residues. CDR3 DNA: TGTGCCAGCAGTTACCTGGACACGGATGAGGGCTACACCTTC. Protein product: CASSYLDTDEGYTF.

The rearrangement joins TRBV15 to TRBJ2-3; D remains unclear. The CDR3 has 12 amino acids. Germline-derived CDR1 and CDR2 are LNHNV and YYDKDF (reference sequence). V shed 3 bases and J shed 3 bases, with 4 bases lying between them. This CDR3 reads CATSRRTDTQYF. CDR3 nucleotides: TGTGCCACCAGCAGGAGAACAGATACGCAGTATTTT.

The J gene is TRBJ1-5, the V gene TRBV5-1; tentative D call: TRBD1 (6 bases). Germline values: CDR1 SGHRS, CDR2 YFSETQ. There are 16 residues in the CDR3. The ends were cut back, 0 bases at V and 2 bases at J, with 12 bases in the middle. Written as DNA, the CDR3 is TGCGCCAGCAGCTTGGGGGGGGCGCCGGGCAATCAGCCCCAGCATTTT. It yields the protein CASSLGGAPGNQPQHF.

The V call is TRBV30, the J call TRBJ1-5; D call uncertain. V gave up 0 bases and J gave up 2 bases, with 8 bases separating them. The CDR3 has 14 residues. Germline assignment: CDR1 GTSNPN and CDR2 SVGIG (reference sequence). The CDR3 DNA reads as TGTGCCTGGAGTGTAAGGCAGGGCAATCAGCCCCAGCATTTT. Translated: CAWSVRQGNQPQHF.

In nucleotides, the CDR3 is TGTGCCAGCAGAGAACAGGGGGGGTTTGGAGAAAAACTGTTTTTT. Its translation is CASREQGGFGEKLFF. The genes are TRBV28 and TRBJ1-4; 8 bases line up with TRBD1. Germline V gives CDR1 MDHEN, CDR2 SYDVKM. The CDR3 spans 15 residues. After removal of 6 bases from V and 8 bases from J, the junction contained 11 bases not matched to a gene. Based on the CDR3 plus reference TRBV28 and TRBJ1-4, the full variable domain is DVKVTQSSRYLVKRTGEKVFLECVQDMDHENMFWYRQDPGLGLRLIYFSYDVKMKEKGDIPEGYSVSREKKERFSLILESASTNQTSMYLCASREQGGFGEKLFFGSGTQLSVL.

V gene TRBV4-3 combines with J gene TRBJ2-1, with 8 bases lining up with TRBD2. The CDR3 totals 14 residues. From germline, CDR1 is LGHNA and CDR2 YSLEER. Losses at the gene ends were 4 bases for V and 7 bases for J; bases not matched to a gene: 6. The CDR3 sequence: CASSRERLANEQFF. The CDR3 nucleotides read TGCGCCAGCAGCCGGGAAAGACTAGCGAATGAGCAGTTCTTC.

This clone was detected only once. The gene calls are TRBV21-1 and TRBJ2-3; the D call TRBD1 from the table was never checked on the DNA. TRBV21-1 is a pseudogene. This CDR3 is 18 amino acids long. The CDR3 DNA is TGTGCCAGCATCCAGGAGGGGAGGGACAGGGAAGGAAGAGATACGCAGTATTTT. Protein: CASIQEGRDREGRDTQYF.

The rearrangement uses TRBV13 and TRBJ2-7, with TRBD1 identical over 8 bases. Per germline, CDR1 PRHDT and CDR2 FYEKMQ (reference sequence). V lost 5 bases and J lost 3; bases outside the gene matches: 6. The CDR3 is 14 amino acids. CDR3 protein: CASSDNTGGYEQYF. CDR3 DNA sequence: TGTGCCAGCAGCGACAACACAGGGGGCTACGAGCAGTACTTC.

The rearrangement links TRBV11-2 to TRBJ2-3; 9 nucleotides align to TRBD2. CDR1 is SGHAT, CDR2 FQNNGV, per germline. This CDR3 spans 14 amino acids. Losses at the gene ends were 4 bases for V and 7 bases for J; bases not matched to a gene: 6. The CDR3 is CASSSSGGRNTQYF. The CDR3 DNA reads TGTGCCAGCAGCTCCAGCGGGGGGAGAAATACGCAGTATTTT.